This T cell receptor (beta chain) was captured in a study of spatial heterogeneity in lung cancer. Study-level information: More beta-chain than alpha-chain sequences were consistently detected. Mean representation of each unique TCR and UMI combination in the raw reads exceeded nine occurrences.

CDR1 and CDR2 from the germline V gene are DFQATT and SNEGSKA (reference sequence). The CDR3 spans 14 residues. The germline V and J ends were trimmed by 1 base and 5 bases, with 14 bases remaining between them. This clonotype was picked up many times. Noted time point: sample taken at primary tumor resection. Unsorted whole RNA of tumor, nontumor lung or frozen PBMC was sequenced. TCRdb used MiXCR to reprocess the 5' RACE reads, holding one entry per CDR3 protein. The table records 9,500 to 11,000 distinct CDR3 sequences, approximately 25% of them present only once. The chain carries TRBV20-1 and TRBJ2-5; D not certain. The source was PBMCs, collected at surgery. The sequence came from a female donor with early-stage non-small cell lung cancer. CDR3 in amino acids: CSARAGVGRETQYF. The CDR3 region has the DNA TGCAGTGCTAGAGCCGGTGTAGGTCGGGAGACCCAGTACTTC.